This entry features one TCR beta chain sequence. The antigen remains undetermined. The data derive from a study of cytomegalovirus exposure and HLA in healthy donors. Study context: An analysis done earlier identified roughly 120 million unique TCR beta sequences from around 180 million T cells. Whole-study findings and limits: In terms of immune exposure information, only CMV serostatus was available. Cytomegalovirus-associated status was assigned to 150 or so TCR beta chains.

CDR3 length: 15 residues. Germline CDR1 SGHNT, CDR2 YENEEA. V lost 1 base and J 6 bases, leaving 13 bases between the germline ends. PCR primers comprised 60 Vbeta and 13 Jbeta primers. Some clones are missing from TCRdb's copy, which holds only in-frame ones; the method was immunoSEQ multiplex PCR. The table lists about 89,000 clones, approximately 81% of them singletons. The clonotype comes from a middle-aged man in good health and CMV-seropositive. The material sequenced was PBMCs. The chain carries TRBV11-3 and TRBJ2-1, with D possibly TRBD2 on 5 matching bases. The CDR3 DNA follows: TGTGCCAGCAGCTTAGGTTCGGCGAGCGGCAATGAGCAGTTCTTC. The encoded protein is CASSLGSASGNEQFF.